The T cell receptor beta chain under discussion was sequenced for a study of T-cell memory formation after mild COVID-19. General study points: Pre-infection memory held some responding clones, suggesting pre-existing cross-reactive T cells responded. CD4+ bias marked clones expanding day 15 to 37, unlike balanced contracting clones.

TCRdb ran MiXCR on the 5' RACE reads and lists one entry per CDR3 protein. The sample carries 150,000 to 200,000 distinct CDR3 sequences, roughly 15% recorded once. This clonotype came up a few times. Antigen unknown. The germline V gene has CDR1 MNHEY and CDR2 SMNVEV (reference sequence). The CDR3 runs to 15 residues. The V gene lost 6 bases and the J gene lost 2 bases, with 14 bases spanning the gap. The source of this sequence is an adult woman who had mild COVID-19 (a few samples of this study predate the infection). Cell type and time point are not known. The chain uses TRBV27 and TRBJ1-5; the D gene is possibly TRBD1 (6 bases). The specimen was PBMCs or a T cell subset sorted from them (not recorded which). The CDR3 bases are TGTGCCAGCAGCTTTACAGGGAAAGGCAATCAGCCCCAGCATTTT. Translation: CASSFTGKGNQPQHF.